This paragraph covers one T cell receptor beta chain sequence. CDR1 MNHEY and CDR2 SMNVEV come from the germline V gene (reference sequence). The CDR3 totals 17 residues. The V end was cut by 0 bases, the J end by 3 bases, with 15 bases between. Produced via immunoSEQ multiplex PCR; TCRdb's table is partial and in-frame only. The sample carries 200,000 to 300,000 clones, around 88% recorded once. This sample was taken from a study of blood T cell repertoires in COVID-19. All enrollees were about 18 to 89 years old and from roughly 26 US areas. This chain joins TRBV27 and TRBJ1-5, with D perhaps matching TRBD1 (6 bases). The specimen was PBMCs or T cells enriched from blood (not recorded which). The origin of this receptor is a woman aged 40 to 50 with acute COVID-19. The CDR3 loop is CASSLSATGNPNQPQHF. The CDR3 region has the DNA TGTGCCAGCAGTTTATCAGCGACAGGTAACCCCAATCAGCCCCAGCATTTT.